The 5 T cell receptor beta chains below all came from one sample that was sequenced in a study of regulatory T cells in long-lasting Graves disease. The time point was: newly diagnosed GD, antithyroid drugs for less than 3 months. PBMC-extracted RNA yielded the TCR library. According to the study, TCR beta libraries were built with iRepertoire HTBI primers and CDR3-region Arm-PCR. TCRdb reanalysed the multiplex PCR reads using MiXCR and keeps one entry per CDR3 protein. In the table there are 500,000 or so distinct CDR3 sequences, roughly 16% of which are singletons. The same data also contributed to another study, on T cells in Graves' hyperthyroidism and ophthalmopathy.

Specimen: peripheral blood mononuclear cells (PBMCs), collected at new diagnosis, from a patient treated with antithyroid drugs. Source of these receptors: a man aged 40-49 years with Graves disease.

There are many counts of this clonotype. The chain joins TRBV7-2 to TRBJ1-1; D remains unclear. Per the germline V gene, CDR1 is SGHTA and CDR2 is FQGNSA. Trimming pared 5 bases from V and 3 bases from J, leaving 7 bases between. The CDR3 is made up of 12 amino acids. DNA for the CDR3: TGTGCCAGCAGCCCCAGCCACACTGAAGCTTTCTTT. Translation gives CASSPSHTEAFF.

This clonotype was found a few times. V usage is TRBV19 and J usage is TRBJ1-2; no clear D. The CDR3 totals 17 residues. Trimming took off 5 bases at V and 0 bases at J, with 19 bases between the two ends. Germline V gene sequence: CDR1 LNHDA, CDR2 SQIVND (reference sequence). The CDR3 region is CASSGARDALANYGYTF. CDR3 coding DNA: TGTGCCAGTAGTGGAGCCCGGGATGCCTTAGCTAACTATGGCTACACCTTC. The full variable domain, in which reference TRBV19 and TRBJ1-2 provide the parts outside the CDR3, is DGGITQSPKYLFRKEGQNVTLSCEQNLNHDAMYWYRQDPGQGLRLIYYSQIVNDFQKGDIAEGYSVSREKKESFPLTVTSAQKNPTAFYLCASSGARDALANYGYTFGSGTRLTVV.

This clonotype was picked up many times. This chain uses TRBV6-2 or TRBV6-3 with TRBJ1-2; no definite D call. Trimming shortened V by 6 bases and J by 1 base, and 12 bases separated the two germline ends. Germline-derived CDR1 and CDR2 are MNHEY and SVGEGT. The CDR3 extends over 14 amino acids. As DNA, the CDR3 is TGTGCCAGCAGCCCAAGTGCCAATAACTATGGCTACACCTTC. Encoded protein: CASSPSANNYGYTF.

The table lists this clonotype with many counts. This chain uses TRBV28 with TRBJ1-1; no definite D call. Per the germline V gene, CDR1 is MDHEN and CDR2 is SYDVKM. Trimming cost V 5 bases and J 1 base, with 14 bases left between them. The CDR3 is 15 amino acids. CDR3 sequence reads: CASSGWRRENTEAFF. In nucleotides, the CDR3 is TGTGCCAGCAGTGGGTGGCGACGGGAGAACACTGAAGCTTTCTTT.

This clonotype was detected many times. V gene TRBV3-1 combines with J gene TRBJ2-1, with D tentatively TRBD1 or TRBD2 (5 bases each). This CDR3 comprises 12 residues. V gave up 4 bases and J gave up 5 bases, with 6 bases separating them. Germline CDR1 LGHDT, CDR2 YNNKEL (reference sequence). CDR3 protein: CASSLGDNEQFF. For the CDR3, the DNA is TGTGCCAGCAGCCTGGGGGACAATGAGCAGTTCTTC.